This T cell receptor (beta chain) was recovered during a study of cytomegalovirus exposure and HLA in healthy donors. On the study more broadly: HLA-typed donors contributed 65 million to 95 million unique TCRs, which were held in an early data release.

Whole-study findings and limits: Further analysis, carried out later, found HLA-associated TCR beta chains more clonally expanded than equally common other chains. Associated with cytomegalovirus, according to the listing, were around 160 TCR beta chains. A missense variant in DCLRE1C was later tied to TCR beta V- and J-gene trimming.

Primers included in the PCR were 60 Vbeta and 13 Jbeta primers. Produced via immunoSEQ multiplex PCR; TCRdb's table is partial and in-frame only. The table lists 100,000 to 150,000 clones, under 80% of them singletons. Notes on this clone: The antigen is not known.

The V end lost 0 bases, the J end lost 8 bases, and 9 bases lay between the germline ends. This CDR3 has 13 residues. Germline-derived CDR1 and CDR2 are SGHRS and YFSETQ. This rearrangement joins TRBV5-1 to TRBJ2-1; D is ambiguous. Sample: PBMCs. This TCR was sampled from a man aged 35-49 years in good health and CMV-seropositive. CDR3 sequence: CASSLDVSDEQFF. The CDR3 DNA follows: TGCGCCAGCAGCTTGGATGTCAGCGATGAGCAGTTCTTC.